The clone carrying this T cell receptor beta chain has ten or more counts. The target antigen is unknown. Trimming shortened V by 3 bases and J by 0 bases, and 9 bases separated the two germline ends. In germline, CDR1 is DFQATT, CDR2 SNEGSKA (reference sequence). This CDR3 region has 14 residues. MiXCR, applied by TCRdb to the 5' RACE reads, yields one record per CDR3 protein. The table lists 95,000 or so distinct CDR3 sequences, roughly 4% of them singletons. This sample was taken from a study of neurological immune-mediated disorders. Whole-study results and caveats: Sharing of CDR3 amino acid sequences among expanded clones across subjects was absent, suggesting private repertoires in all groups.

This rearrangement joins TRBV20-1 to TRBJ2-1; D call uncertain. Sequencing input: PBMCs. This TCR was recovered from a woman aged 18-29 years with multiple sclerosis. Here the CDR3 DNA reads TGCAGTGCTAGTCTACCAAGCTCCTACAATGAGCAGTTCTTC. It specifies CSASLPSSYNEQFF.